This T cell receptor beta chain appears in the sequencing data of a study of control samples from healthy donors and cancer patients. Sequencing used immunoSEQ multiplex PCR; TCRdb keeps in-frame clones, though not all of them. The table records tens of thousands of clones, roughly 94% of them present only once. Per germline, CDR1 GTSNPN and CDR2 SVGIG (reference sequence). The CDR3 has 12 residues. The genes are TRBV30 and TRBJ2-1; TRBD2 agrees at 7 bases. This clonotype was sampled from a man aged 25-40 years in good health. Sequenced sample: blood. The CDR3 is CACGSSYNEQFF. CDR3 nucleotides: TGTGCGTGCGGGAGCTCCTACAATGAGCAGTTCTTC.